This passage covers 28 T cell receptor beta chains from one sample sequenced in a study of technical replicates of blood from several donors. Measured with immunoSEQ multiplex PCR; TCRdb has only the in-frame clones, and not every one. In the table there are approximately 18,000 clones, approximately 80% of which are singletons. The sequenced sample was PBMCs. These TCRs come from a human donor in good health. Some clones in this sample may be carry-over from other donors' samples.

J is TRBJ2-7 and V is TRBV2; TRBD2 matches at 11 bases. The germline CDR1 and CDR2 sequences are SNHLY and FYNNEI. This CDR3 is 16 amino acids long. Trimming removed 6 bases from V and 3 bases from J; junction bases left unmatched: 10. The CDR3 region is CASRPGLAVVGYEQYF. CDR3 DNA: TGTGCCAGCAGGCCGGGACTAGCGGTCGTCGGCTACGAGCAGTACTTC.

The V call is TRBV28, the J call TRBJ1-2; the D gene is possibly TRBD1 (5 bases). The CDR3 length is 15 residues. The V gene lost 1 base and the J gene lost 8 bases, with 17 bases spanning the gap. Per germline, CDR1 MDHEN and CDR2 SYDVKM. CDR3 nucleotides: TGTGCCAGCAGTTTATCTGGGGGGGTGGGCTGGGGCTACACCTTC. Protein sequence: CASSLSGGVGWGYTF.

The chain has TRBV7-9 and TRBJ1-1; D remains unclear. V shed 1 base and J shed 12 bases, with 12 bases lying between them. This CDR3 has 12 amino acids. Germline loops: CDR1 SEHNR, CDR2 FQNEAQ (reference sequence). The CDR3 DNA is TGTGCCAGCAGCTTAGATGATGGAGGAACTTTCTTT. Translating gives CASSLDDGGTFF.

The gene calls are TRBV5-6 and TRBJ2-2, with TRBD2 matching 7 bases. CDR3 length: 16 amino acids. Looked up from germline, CDR1 is SGHDT and CDR2 is YYEEEE. The ends lost 1 base at V and 5 bases at J; junction bases unmatched: 8. DNA of the CDR3: TGTGCCAGCAGCTTGAAAGGACTAGAGCGGACCGGGGAGCTGTTTTTT. Protein sequence: CASSLKGLERTGELFF.

This clone occurred a few times. The CDR3 sequence: CASSYSGRGQETQYF. The CDR3 region has the DNA TGTGCCAGCAGTTACAGCGGGAGGGGCCAAGAGACCCAGTACTTC. The genes are TRBV9 and TRBJ2-5; 10 bases map to TRBD2. The junction had 5 bases not matched to a gene; V was cut back by 5 bases and J by 1 base. The CDR3 consists of 15 residues. Germline CDR1 and CDR2: SGDLS and YYNGEE.

This rearrangement joins TRBV4-2 to TRBJ1-5; tentative D call: TRBD1 (5 bases). Looked up from germline, CDR1 is LGHNA and CDR2 is YNFKEQ. Trimming stripped 6 bases from V and 7 bases from J, with 19 bases between. CDR3 length: 15 amino acids. The CDR3 DNA follows: TGTGCCAGCAGTCCTGGCGTCGGGGGAGAACAGCCCCAGCATTTT. Its translation is CASSPGVGGEQPQHF.

V gene TRBV7-9 combines with J gene TRBJ2-7; 8 bases line up with TRBD2. There are 15 residues in the CDR3. The V gene end was trimmed by 5 bases and the J gene end by 2 bases; junction bases not matched to a gene: 8. Germline-derived CDR1 and CDR2 are SEHNR and FQNEAQ (reference sequence). The chain's CDR3 is CASSDRLAPTYEQYF. Written as DNA, the CDR3 is TGTGCCAGCAGCGACCGACTAGCGCCAACCTACGAGCAGTACTTC.

In its sample, this clone was seen once. The CDR3 loop is CASSRGLAGGRTGELFF. The CDR3 DNA is TGTGCCAGTAGTAGGGGACTAGCGGGAGGGCGCACCGGGGAGCTGTTTTTT. This rearrangement joins TRBV19 to TRBJ2-2, with TRBD2 matching 16 bases. The CDR3 loop spans 17 amino acids. The germline V gene has CDR1 LNHDA and CDR2 SQIVND (reference sequence). After removal of 4 bases from V and 4 bases from J, the junction contained 3 bases not matched to a gene. The full variable domain, in which reference TRBV19 and TRBJ2-2 provide the parts outside the CDR3, is DGGITQSPKYLFRKEGQNVTLSCEQNLNHDAMYWYRQDPGQGLRLIYYSQIVNDFQKGDIAEGYSVSREKKESFPLTVTSAQKNPTAFYLCASSRGLAGGRTGELFFGEGSRLTVL.

This rearrangement joins TRBV6-1 to TRBJ2-1; D uncertain. The germline CDR1 and CDR2 sequences are MNHNS and SASEGT. The length of the CDR3 is 18 residues. V lost 1 base and J 1 base, leaving 17 bases between the germline ends. CDR3 in DNA: TGTGCCAGCAGTGAAGATTCCAGTCAGTGGTGGTCCTACAATGAGCAGTTCTTC. Amino acid sequence: CASSEDSSQWWSYNEQFF.

This clone occurred a few times. The chain has TRBV5-8 and TRBJ1-2; D may be TRBD1 (6 bases). With 2 bases removed from V and 0 bases from J, the gap between germline ends came to 11 bases. CDR1 is SGHTS, CDR2 YDEGEE, per germline. The CDR3 has 15 amino acids. CDR3 DNA sequence: TGTGCCAGCAGCTTACAGGGTTGGGCTAACTATGGCTACACCTTC. As protein: CASSLQGWANYGYTF.

This clone is a singleton in its sample. The chain uses TRBV7-8 and TRBJ2-2; 8 bases match TRBD1. Unmatched junction bases numbered 7, after V lost 5 bases and J lost 8 bases. Germline V gene sequence: CDR1 SGHVS, CDR2 FQNEAQ. The length of the CDR3 is 14 residues. Here the CDR3 reads CASSRGQGGGELFF. DNA for the CDR3: TGTGCCAGCAGCCGAGGACAGGGAGGAGGGGAGCTGTTTTTT.

The chain combines TRBV4-1 with TRBJ2-7; 7 bases agree with TRBD2. V was clipped by 3 bases and J by 1 base; unmatched bases: 6. Germline lookup yields CDR1 MGHRA and CDR2 YSYEKL. The CDR3 is 15 residues long. CDR3 loop: CASSHLSGTSYEQYF. In nucleotides, the CDR3 is TGCGCCAGCAGCCACCTGAGCGGGACGTCCTACGAGCAGTACTTC.

CDR3 nucleotide sequence: TGTGCCAGCAGCCTTGGGGGCGGAGAAGCTTTCTTT. Translated: CASSLGGGEAFF. The genes are TRBV7-2 and TRBJ1-1; tentatively, D is TRBD1 (6 bases). The CDR3 sequence is 12 residues long. V dropped 5 bases and J dropped 8 bases, with 12 bases sitting between them. Looked up from germline, CDR1 is SGHTA and CDR2 is FQGNSA.

The chain employs TRBV7-6 and TRBJ1-3; TRBD1 matches 9 bases. Unmatched junction bases numbered 0, after V lost 3 bases and J lost 0 bases. Germline CDR1 is SGHVS and CDR2 is FNYEAQ. This CDR3 region has 15 residues. CDR3 DNA sequence: TGTGCCAGCAGCTTGACAGGGGGCTCTGGAAACACCATATATTTT. Translation gives CASSLTGGSGNTIYF.

This clone was detected only a few times. The V and J genes are TRBV4-1 and TRBJ1-2; no reliable D call. The CDR3 loop spans 14 amino acids. CDR1 is MGHRA and CDR2 is YSYEKL in the germline V gene. With 3 bases removed from V and 8 bases from J, the gap between germline ends came to 16 bases. CDR3 residues: CASSHRDGDWGYTF. In DNA form, the CDR3 reads TGCGCCAGCAGCCACCGTGACGGGGATTGGGGCTACACCTTC.

The gene calls are TRBV11-2 and TRBJ2-3; TRBD1 agrees at 8 bases. J lost 2 bases, V lost 6 bases, and 10 bases had no gene match. Per the germline V gene, CDR1 is SGHAT and CDR2 is FQNNGV. The CDR3 runs 16 residues. The CDR3 sequence is CASSQVRDRNTDTQYF. The CDR3 DNA is TGTGCCAGCAGTCAAGTCCGGGACAGGAACACAGATACGCAGTATTTT.

This clone was counted a single time. The chain links TRBV28 to TRBJ2-7; TRBD1 matches at 9 bases. Germline V lookup: CDR1 MDHEN, CDR2 SYDVKM. The CDR3 extends over 17 amino acids. J lost 5 bases, V lost 6 bases, and 17 bases had no gene match. CDR3 bases: TGTGCCAGCAGCTCCCCGGGAGTGGACAGGGGAAGTAACGAGCAGTACTTC. Translated, it gives CASSSPGVDRGSNEQYF.

Here the CDR3 reads CASRAGVNQPQHF. The CDR3 nucleotides are TGTGCCAGTAGAGCAGGGGTCAATCAGCCCCAGCATTTT. The chain joins TRBV19 to TRBJ1-5; D is possibly TRBD1 (6 bases). Looked up from germline, CDR1 is LNHDA and CDR2 is SQIVND (reference sequence). The CDR3 consists of 13 residues. Trimming removed 6 bases at V and 3 bases at J, with 9 bases between. The variable domain in full, with the rest retrieved from reference TRBV19 and TRBJ1-5, is DGGITQSPKYLFRKEGQNVTLSCEQNLNHDAMYWYRQDPGQGLRLIYYSQIVNDFQKGDIAEGYSVSREKKESFPLTVTSAQKNPTAFYLCASRAGVNQPQHFGDGTRLSIL.

CDR3 in DNA: TGTGCCAGCAGCCGAACAAGATGGGGGACTAGCGGGAACCGCTCCTACGAGCAGTACTTC. Protein: CASSRTRWGTSGNRSYEQYF. The chain combines TRBV4-2 with TRBJ2-7; 13 bases fit TRBD2. This CDR3 is 20 amino acids long. V dropped 4 bases and J dropped 0; count of bases not matched to a gene: 15. CDR1 is LGHNA and CDR2 is YNFKEQ in the germline V gene.

The rearrangement links TRBV18 to TRBJ1-5, with unresolved D. The V end was cut by 1 base, the J end by 7 bases, with 17 bases between. The germline CDR1 and CDR2 sequences are KGHSH and LQKENI. The CDR3 is 16 amino acids. CDR3 nucleotide sequence: TGTGCCAGCTCACCACGTCGAAGCGGGGAAGGGCAGCCCCAGCATTTT. It translates to CASSPRRSGEGQPQHF.

The V gene is TRBV28, the J gene TRBJ2-5, with a possible D match to TRBD2 (6 bases). Germline V gene sequence: CDR1 MDHEN, CDR2 SYDVKM. Trimming took 4 bases from V and 4 from J, leaving 10 bases between them. The CDR3 has 13 amino acids. This CDR3 reads CASSSGRGETQYF. CDR3 nucleotides: TGTGCCAGCAGTTCCGGGCGGGGAGAGACCCAGTACTTC.

Worth noting for this clone: Other DNA sequences in the sample encode the same CDR3. The rearrangement joins TRBV2 to TRBJ1-1, with D unclear. The germline gives CDR1 SNHLY, CDR2 FYNNEI. V dropped 7 bases and J dropped 2 bases, with 11 bases sitting between them. This CDR3 is built from 13 residues. The CDR3 is CASIRESNTEAFF. In DNA form, the CDR3 reads TGTGCCAGCATTCGGGAGTCAAACACTGAAGCTTTCTTT.

This rearrangement joins TRBV11-3 to TRBJ2-3, with 13 bases lining up with TRBD2. The germline V gene has CDR1 SGHNT and CDR2 YENEEA. The CDR3 spans 16 residues. Germline trimming cut 4 bases from V and 1 base from J; bases unmatched to any gene: 2. CDR3 sequence: CASSSGTSGGTDTQYF. Written as DNA, the CDR3 is TGTGCCAGCAGCTCGGGGACTAGCGGGGGCACAGATACGCAGTATTTT.

This chain joins TRBV28 and TRBJ2-7; 13 positions agree with TRBD2. This CDR3 is 15 amino acids long. Germline CDR1 reads MDHEN; CDR2 reads SYDVKM. V was clipped by 8 bases and J by 4 bases; unmatched bases: 8. In nucleotides, the CDR3 is TGTGCCAGCCTACAAACTAGCGGGAGGGGATACGAGCAGTACTTC. Protein sequence: CASLQTSGRGYEQYF. The whole variable domain, filled in from reference TRBV28 and TRBJ2-7, reads DVKVTQSSRYLVKRTGEKVFLECVQDMDHENMFWYRQDPGLGLRLIYFSYDVKMKEKGDIPEGYSVSREKKERFSLILESASTNQTSMYLCASLQTSGRGYEQYFGPGTRLTVT.

The V call is TRBV10-2, the J call TRBJ1-1, with 7 bases identical to TRBD1. This CDR3 is 13 amino acids long. Trimming cost V 6 bases and J 1 base; bases outside gene matches: 2. The germline V gene has CDR1 WSHSY and CDR2 SAAADI. Written as DNA, the CDR3 is TGCGCCAGCAGCGGACAGGAGAACACTGAAGCTTTCTTT. Translated, it gives CASSGQENTEAFF.

This clone was recorded only once. The V gene is TRBV11-1, the J gene TRBJ2-1; TRBD2 aligns across 9 bases. Looked up from germline, CDR1 is SGHAT and CDR2 is FQDESV (reference sequence). J was trimmed by 3 bases and V by 4 bases; bases with no gene match: 4. The CDR3 has 15 residues. CDR3 sequence reads: CASSSGTSYYNEQFF. DNA for the CDR3: TGTGCCAGCAGCTCGGGGACTAGCTACTACAATGAGCAGTTCTTC.

The V gene is TRBV5-1, the J gene TRBJ2-5; D possibly corresponds to TRBD2 (6 bases). The CDR3 length is 13 residues. V lost 4 bases and J 5 bases, leaving 12 bases between the germline ends. Per germline, CDR1 SGHRS and CDR2 YFSETQ. The CDR3 DNA reads TGCGCCAGCAGCGATCAGGCGGGGGAGACCCAGTACTTC. This translates into CASSDQAGETQYF.

The chain recombines TRBV10-1 with TRBJ2-3; D possibly corresponds to TRBD2 (6 bases). The CDR3 sequence is 13 residues long. V was shortened by 1 base and J by 5 bases, with 7 bases between the two germline ends. Germline V gives CDR1 WNHNN, CDR2 SYGVQD (reference sequence). CDR3 coding DNA: TGCGCCAGCAGTGAGTTTAGCGGAGATACGCAGTATTTT. This codes for CASSEFSGDTQYF.